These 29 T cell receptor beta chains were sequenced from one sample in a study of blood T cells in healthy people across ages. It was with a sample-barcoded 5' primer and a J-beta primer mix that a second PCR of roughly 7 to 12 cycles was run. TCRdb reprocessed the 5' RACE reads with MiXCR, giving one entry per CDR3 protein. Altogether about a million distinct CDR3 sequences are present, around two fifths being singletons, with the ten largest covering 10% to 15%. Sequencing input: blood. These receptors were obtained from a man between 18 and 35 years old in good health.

The CDR3 DNA is TGTGCCAGCAGCCCACGGGGTCTGAACACCGGGGAGCTGTTTTTT. Its protein is CASSPRGLNTGELFF. V is TRBV11-2 and J is TRBJ2-2; possible D gene TRBD2, 5 bases. Germline V gene lookup returns CDR1 SGHAT and CDR2 FQNNGV. The V end lost 5 bases, the J end lost 1 base, and 11 bases lay between the germline ends. CDR3 length equals 15 residues.

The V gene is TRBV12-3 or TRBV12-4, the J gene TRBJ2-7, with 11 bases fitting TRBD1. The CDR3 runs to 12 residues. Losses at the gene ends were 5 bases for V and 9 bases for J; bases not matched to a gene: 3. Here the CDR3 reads CASSGTGGRQYF. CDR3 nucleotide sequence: TGTGCCAGCAGTGGGACAGGGGGAAGGCAGTACTTC.

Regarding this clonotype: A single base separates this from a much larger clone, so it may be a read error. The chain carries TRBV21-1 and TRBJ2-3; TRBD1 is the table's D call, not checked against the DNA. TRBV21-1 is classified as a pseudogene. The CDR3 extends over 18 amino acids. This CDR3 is CASSKGAQGKFNTDTQYF. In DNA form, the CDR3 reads TGTGCCAGCAGCAAAGGGGCACAGGGGAAATTCAACACAGATACGCAGTATTTT.

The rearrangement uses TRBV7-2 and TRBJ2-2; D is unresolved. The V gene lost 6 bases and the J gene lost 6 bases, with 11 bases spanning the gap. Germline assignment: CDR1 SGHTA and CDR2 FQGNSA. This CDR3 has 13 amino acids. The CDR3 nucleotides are TGTGCCAGCAGGGACGTAGTTGCCGGGGAGCTGTTTTTT. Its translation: CASRDVVAGELFF.

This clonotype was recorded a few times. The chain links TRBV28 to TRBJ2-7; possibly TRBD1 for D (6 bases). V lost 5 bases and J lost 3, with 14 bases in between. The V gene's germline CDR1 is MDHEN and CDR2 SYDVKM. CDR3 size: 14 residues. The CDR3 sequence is CASSTPTGLYEQYF. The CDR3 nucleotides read TGTGCCAGCAGTACCCCGACAGGCCTCTACGAGCAGTACTTC.

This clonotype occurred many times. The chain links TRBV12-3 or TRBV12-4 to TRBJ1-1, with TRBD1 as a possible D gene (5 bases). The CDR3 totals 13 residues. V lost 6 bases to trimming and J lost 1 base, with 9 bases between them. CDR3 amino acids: CASSVRGNTEAFF. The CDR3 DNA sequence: TGTGCCAGCAGCGTGAGGGGGAACACTGAAGCTTTCTTT.

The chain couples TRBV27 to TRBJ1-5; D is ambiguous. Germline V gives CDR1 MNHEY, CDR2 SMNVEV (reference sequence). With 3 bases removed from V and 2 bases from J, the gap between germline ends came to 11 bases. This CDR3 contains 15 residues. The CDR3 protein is CASSLTLAGNQPQHF. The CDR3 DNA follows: TGTGCCAGCAGTTTGACATTGGCGGGCAATCAGCCCCAGCATTTT.

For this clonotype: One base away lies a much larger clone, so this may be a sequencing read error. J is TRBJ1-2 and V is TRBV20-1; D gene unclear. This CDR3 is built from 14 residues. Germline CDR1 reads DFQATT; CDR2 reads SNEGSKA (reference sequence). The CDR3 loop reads CSVRVPVLNYGYTF. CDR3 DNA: TGCAGTGTTAGAGTCCCTGTCTTGAACTATGGCTACACCTTC.

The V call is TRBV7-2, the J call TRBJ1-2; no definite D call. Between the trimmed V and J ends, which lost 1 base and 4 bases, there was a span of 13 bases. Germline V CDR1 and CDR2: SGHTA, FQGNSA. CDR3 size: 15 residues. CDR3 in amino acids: CASSLVRTAVYGYTF. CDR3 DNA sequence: TGTGCCAGCAGCTTAGTTCGTACAGCGGTCTATGGCTACACCTTC.

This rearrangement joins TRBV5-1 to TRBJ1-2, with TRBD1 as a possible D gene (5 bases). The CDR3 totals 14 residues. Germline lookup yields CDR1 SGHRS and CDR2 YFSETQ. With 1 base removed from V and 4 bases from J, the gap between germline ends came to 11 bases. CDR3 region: CASSLSRASYGYTF. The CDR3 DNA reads TGCGCCAGCAGCTTGAGCAGGGCGTCCTATGGCTACACCTTC.

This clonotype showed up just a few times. CDR3 DNA sequence: TGTGCCAGCAGAAGACAGGCCGGGGGGTTAAAAGAGACCCAGTACTTC. This translates into CASRRQAGGLKETQYF. V is TRBV7-2 and J is TRBJ2-5; D might be TRBD2 (7 bases). Germline V gene lookup returns CDR1 SGHTA and CDR2 FQGNSA. This CDR3 region has 16 residues. The V gene lost 6 bases and the J gene lost 3 bases, with 20 bases spanning the gap.

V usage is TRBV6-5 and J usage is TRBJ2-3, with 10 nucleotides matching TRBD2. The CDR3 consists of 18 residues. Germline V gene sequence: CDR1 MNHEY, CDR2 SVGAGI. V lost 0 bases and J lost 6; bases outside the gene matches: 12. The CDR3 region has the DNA TGTGCCAGCAGTTACTCGGGTAGCGGGGGGCCTCTCGGGGATACGCAGTATTTT. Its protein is CASSYSGSGGPLGDTQYF.

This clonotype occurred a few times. Here the CDR3 reads CASSPAQGEDKNIQYF. The CDR3 nucleotides read TGTGCCAGCAGTCCCGCCCAGGGGGAGGACAAAAACATTCAGTACTTC. The rearrangement links TRBV6-6 to TRBJ2-4, with D maybe TRBD1 (7 bases). The CDR3 totals 16 residues. The V end was cut by 5 bases, the J end by 3 bases, with 17 bases between. CDR1 and CDR2 from the germline V gene are MNHNY and SVGAGI (reference sequence).

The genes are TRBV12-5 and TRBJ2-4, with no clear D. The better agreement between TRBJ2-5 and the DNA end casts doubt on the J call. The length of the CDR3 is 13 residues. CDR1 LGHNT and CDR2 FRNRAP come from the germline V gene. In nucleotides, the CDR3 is TGTGCTAGTGGGACCCCGGAAGGGGAGACCCAGTACTTC. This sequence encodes CASGTPEGETQYF.

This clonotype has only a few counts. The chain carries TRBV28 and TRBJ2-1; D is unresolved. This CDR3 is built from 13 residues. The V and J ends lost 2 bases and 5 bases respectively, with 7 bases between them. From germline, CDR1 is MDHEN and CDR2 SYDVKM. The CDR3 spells CASSLSQNNEQFF. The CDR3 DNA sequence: TGTGCCAGCAGTTTAAGCCAAAACAATGAGCAGTTCTTC. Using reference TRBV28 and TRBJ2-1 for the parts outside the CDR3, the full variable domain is DVKVTQSSRYLVKRTGEKVFLECVQDMDHENMFWYRQDPGLGLRLIYFSYDVKMKEKGDIPEGYSVSREKKERFSLILESASTNQTSMYLCASSLSQNNEQFFGPGTRLTVL.

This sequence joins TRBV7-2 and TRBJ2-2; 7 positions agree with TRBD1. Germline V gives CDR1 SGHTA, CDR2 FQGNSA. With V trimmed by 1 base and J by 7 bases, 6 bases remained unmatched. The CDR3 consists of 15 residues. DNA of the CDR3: TGTGCCAGCAGCTTAGTTGACAGGGCGGGCGGGGAGCTGTTTTTT. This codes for CASSLVDRAGGELFF.

The CDR3 region has the DNA TGTGCCAGCAGAGTCAGGGAGAACACTGAAGCTTTCTTT. Protein product: CASRVRENTEAFF. The V gene is TRBV2, the J gene TRBJ1-1; D is possibly TRBD1 (5 bases). This CDR3 region has 13 residues. Trimming left V 6 bases short and J 1 base short, with 9 bases between. Germline V gene lookup returns CDR1 SNHLY and CDR2 FYNNEI. The full variable domain, in which reference TRBV2 and TRBJ1-1 provide the parts outside the CDR3, is EPEVTQTPSHQVTQMGQEVILRCVPISNHLYFYWYRQILGQKVEFLVSFYNNEISEKSEIFDDQFSVERPDGSNFTLKIRSTKLEDSAMYFCASRVRENTEAFFGQGTRLTVV.

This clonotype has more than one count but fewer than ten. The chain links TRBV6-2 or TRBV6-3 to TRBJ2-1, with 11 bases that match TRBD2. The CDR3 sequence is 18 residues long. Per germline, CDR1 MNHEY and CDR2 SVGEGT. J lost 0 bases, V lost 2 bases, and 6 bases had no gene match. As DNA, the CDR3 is TGTGCCAGCAGTTACAGGCTAGCGGGGGGTCGCTCCTACAATGAGCAGTTCTTC. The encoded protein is CASSYRLAGGRSYNEQFF.

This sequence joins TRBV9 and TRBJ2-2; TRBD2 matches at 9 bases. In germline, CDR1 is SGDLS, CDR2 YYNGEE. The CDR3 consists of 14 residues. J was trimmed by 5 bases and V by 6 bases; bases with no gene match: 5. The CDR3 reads CASTAGGGTGELFF. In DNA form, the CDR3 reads TGTGCCAGCACAGCGGGGGGCGGGACCGGGGAGCTGTTTTTT.

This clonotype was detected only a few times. CDR3 residues: CSAGEGNTEAFF. The CDR3, as DNA: TGCAGTGCCGGAGAGGGGAACACTGAAGCTTTCTTT. The J gene is TRBJ1-1, the V gene TRBV20-1, with D uncertain. CDR3 length equals 12 residues. Trimming took off 6 bases at V and 1 base at J, with 9 bases between the two ends. From germline, CDR1 is DFQATT and CDR2 SNEGSKA (reference sequence).

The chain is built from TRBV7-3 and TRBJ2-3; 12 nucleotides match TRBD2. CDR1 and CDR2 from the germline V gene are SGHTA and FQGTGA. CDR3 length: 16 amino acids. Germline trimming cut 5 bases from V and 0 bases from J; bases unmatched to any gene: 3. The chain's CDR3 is CASSKLAGGSTDTQYF. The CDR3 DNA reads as TGTGCCAGCAGCAAACTAGCGGGGGGAAGCACAGATACGCAGTATTTT.

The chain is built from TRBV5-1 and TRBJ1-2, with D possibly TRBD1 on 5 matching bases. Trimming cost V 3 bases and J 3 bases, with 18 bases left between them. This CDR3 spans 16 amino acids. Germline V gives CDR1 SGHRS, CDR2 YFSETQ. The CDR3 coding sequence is TGCGCCAGCAGCTCTCATCGGATAATGGGGGACTATGGCTACACCTTC. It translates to CASSSHRIMGDYGYTF.

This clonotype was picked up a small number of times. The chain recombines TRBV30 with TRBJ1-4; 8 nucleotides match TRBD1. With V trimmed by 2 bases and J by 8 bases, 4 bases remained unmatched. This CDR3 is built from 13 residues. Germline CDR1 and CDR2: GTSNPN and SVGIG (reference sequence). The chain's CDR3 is CAWSQGAVEKLFF. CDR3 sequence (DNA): TGTGCCTGGAGTCAGGGGGCTGTGGAAAAACTGTTTTTT.

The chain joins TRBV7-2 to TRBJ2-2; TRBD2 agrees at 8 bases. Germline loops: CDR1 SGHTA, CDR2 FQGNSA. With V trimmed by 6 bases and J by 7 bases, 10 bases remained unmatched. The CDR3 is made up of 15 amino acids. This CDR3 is CASSLLRGAGGELFF. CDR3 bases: TGTGCCAGCAGTCTGTTGCGGGGGGCCGGCGGGGAGCTGTTTTTT.

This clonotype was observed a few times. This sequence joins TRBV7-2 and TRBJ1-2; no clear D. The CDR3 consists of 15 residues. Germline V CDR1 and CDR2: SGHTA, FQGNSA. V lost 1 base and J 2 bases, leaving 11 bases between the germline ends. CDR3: CASSLDQETNYGYTF. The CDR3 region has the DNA TGTGCCAGCAGCTTAGACCAGGAAACCAACTATGGCTACACCTTC. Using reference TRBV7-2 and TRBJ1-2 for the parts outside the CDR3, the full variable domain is GAGVSQSPSNKVTEKGKDVELRCDPISGHTALYWYRQSLGQGLEFLIYFQGNSAPDKSGLPSDRFSAERTGGSVSTLTIQRTQQEDSAVYLCASSLDQETNYGYTFGSGTRLTVV.

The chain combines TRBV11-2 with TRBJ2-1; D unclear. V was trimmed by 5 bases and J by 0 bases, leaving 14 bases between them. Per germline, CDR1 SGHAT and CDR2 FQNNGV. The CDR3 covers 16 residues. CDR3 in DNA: TGTGCCAGCAGCCCGGTCGGGCAAAGCTCCTACAATGAGCAGTTCTTC. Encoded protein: CASSPVGQSSYNEQFF.

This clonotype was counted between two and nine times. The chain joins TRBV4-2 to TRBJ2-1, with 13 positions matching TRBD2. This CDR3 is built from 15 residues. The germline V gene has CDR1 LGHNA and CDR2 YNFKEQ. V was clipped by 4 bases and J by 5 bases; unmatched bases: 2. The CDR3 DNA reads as TGTGCCAGCAGCCGGACTAGCGGGGGAAACAATGAGCAGTTCTTC. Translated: CASSRTSGGNNEQFF.

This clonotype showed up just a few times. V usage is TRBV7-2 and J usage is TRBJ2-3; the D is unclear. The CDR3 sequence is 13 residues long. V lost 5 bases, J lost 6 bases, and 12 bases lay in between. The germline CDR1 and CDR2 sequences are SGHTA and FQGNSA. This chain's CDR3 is CASSVVLQDTQYF. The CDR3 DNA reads TGTGCCAGCAGCGTAGTCCTTCAGGATACGCAGTATTTT.

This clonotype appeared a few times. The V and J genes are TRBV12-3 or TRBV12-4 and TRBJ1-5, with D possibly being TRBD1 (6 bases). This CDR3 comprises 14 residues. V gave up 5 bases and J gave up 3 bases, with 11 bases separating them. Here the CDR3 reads CASSLRTDNQPQHF. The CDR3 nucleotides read TGTGCCAGCAGTCTTCGGACAGACAATCAGCCCCAGCATTTT.